These T cell receptor beta chains were read from a single sample in a study of blood T cell repertoires in COVID-19. Measured with immunoSEQ multiplex PCR; TCRdb has only the in-frame clones, and not every one. The repertoire includes around 200,000 clones, 70% to 90% of them detected once, and about 9.4% sits in the top ten. Sample: peripheral blood. Receptor source: a woman older than 75 with acute or convalescent COVID-19. Each CDR3 is given with its conserved first and last residue. D genes are given only for firm matches. Only some rows state a clone size, as once, few, many or a class for expanded clones.

J gene: TRBJ1-1
V gene: TRBV7-3
clone size: .
D gene: .
CDR3 DNA: TGTGCCAGCAGCGCGGGACGGGCGAACACTGAAGCTTTCTTT
CDR3 protein: CASSAGRANTEAFF

J gene: TRBJ2-7
V gene: TRBV6-5
clone size: .
D gene: .
CDR3 DNA: TGTGCCAGCAGCCCCCGGGACTCCCTGGAGCAGTACTTC
CDR3 protein: CASSPRDSLEQYF

J gene: TRBJ1-1
V gene: TRBV5-4
clone size: .
D gene: TRBD1
CDR3 DNA: TGTGCCAGCAGCTTGGGCCAGGGGGTGGTGAACACTGAAGCTTTCTTT
CDR3 protein: CASSLGQGVVNTEAFF

J gene: TRBJ2-7
V gene: TRBV6-2/TRBV6-3
clone size: .
D gene: .
CDR3 DNA: TGTGCCAGCAGATACGGAGGGATGAACCACGAGCAGTACTTC
CDR3 protein: CASRYGGMNHEQYF

J gene: TRBJ1-4
V gene: TRBV19
clone size: .
D gene: .
CDR3 DNA: TGTGCCAGTAGTACCGGACAGCGTTATGAAAAACTGTTTTTT
CDR3 protein: CASSTGQRYEKLFF

J gene: TRBJ2-2
V gene: TRBV5-1
clone size: .
D gene: .
CDR3 DNA: TGCGCCAGCAGCCTACAGGGAACCGGGGAGCTGTTTTTT
CDR3 protein: CASSLQGTGELFF

J gene: TRBJ1-1
V gene: TRBV20-1
clone size: .
D gene: .
CDR3 DNA: TGCAGTGCTAGAGCGGGCACTGAAGCTTTCTTT
CDR3 protein: CSARAGTEAFF

J gene: TRBJ2-2
V gene: TRBV28
clone size: .
D gene: .
CDR3 DNA: TGTGCCAGCAGAGTTAGCGGGAACACCGGGGAGCTGTTTTTT
CDR3 protein: CASRVSGNTGELFF

J gene: TRBJ1-6
V gene: TRBV3-1/TRBV3-2
clone size: .
D gene: TRBD1
CDR3 DNA: TGTGCCAGCAGCCAGGGACAGGGTCATTCACCCCTCCACTTT
CDR3 protein: CASSQGQGHSPLHF

J gene: TRBJ1-1
V gene: TRBV11-2
clone size: .
D gene: TRBD1
CDR3 DNA: TGTGCCAGCAGCGCAGACAGGGGTCGGGCTTTCTTT
CDR3 protein: CASSADRGRAFF

J gene: TRBJ2-5
V gene: TRBV5-1
clone size: many
D gene: TRBD1
CDR3 DNA: TGCGCCAGCAGCTTGGCAGGGGGCCCCGTTAATGACCAGTACTTC
CDR3 protein: CASSLAGGPVNDQYF

J gene: TRBJ2-1
V gene: TRBV10-3
clone size: medium-sized
D gene: TRBD2
CDR3 DNA: TGTGCCACCTATCCCGGGACTAGTCAAAATGAGCAGTTCTTC
CDR3 protein: CATYPGTSQNEQFF

J gene: TRBJ1-5
V gene: TRBV12-3/TRBV12-4
clone size: few
D gene: .
CDR3 DNA: TGTGCCAGCAGTTTCTCTAATCAGCCCCAGCATTTT
CDR3 protein: CASSFSNQPQHF

J gene: TRBJ1-2
V gene: TRBV6-6
clone size: .
D gene: .
CDR3 DNA: TGTGCCAGCAGCCAGACAGAGAACTATGGCTACACCTTC
CDR3 protein: CASSQTENYGYTF

J gene: TRBJ1-3
V gene: TRBV7-9
clone size: .
D gene: .
CDR3 DNA: TGTGCCAGCAGCGCCCTGGCTCCTGGAAACACCATATATTTT
CDR3 protein: CASSALAPGNTIYF

J gene: TRBJ1-6
V gene: TRBV3-1/TRBV3-2
clone size: .
D gene: .
CDR3 DNA: TGTGCCAGCAGCCAAAGCTACGGGTCCCTCCACTTT
CDR3 protein: CASSQSYGSLHF

J gene: TRBJ2-2
V gene: TRBV9
clone size: .
D gene: TRBD2
CDR3 DNA: TGTGCCAGCAGCGTAGCTGCGGGAGCAGACACCGGGGAGCTGTTTTTT
CDR3 protein: CASSVAAGADTGELFF

J gene: TRBJ1-2
V gene: TRBV9
clone size: once
D gene: TRBD1
CDR3 DNA: TGTGCCAGCAGCCCCACGACAGGGAACTATGGCTACACCTTC
CDR3 protein: CASSPTTGNYGYTF

J gene: TRBJ1-5
V gene: TRBV2
clone size: .
D gene: .
CDR3 DNA: TGTGCCAGCAGGGAGGGCCACAACCAGCCCCAGCATTTT
CDR3 protein: CASREGHNQPQHF

J gene: TRBJ1-2
V gene: TRBV28
clone size: few
D gene: .
CDR3 DNA: TGTGCCACTTACTTACAGGGTGAATATGGCTACACCTTC
CDR3 protein: CATYLQGEYGYTF

J gene: TRBJ2-1
V gene: TRBV28
clone size: .
D gene: TRBD2
CDR3 DNA: TGTGCCAGCAGCCCCACACTAGCGGGCGCCGTCAATGAGCAGTTCTTC
CDR3 protein: CASSPTLAGAVNEQFF

J gene: TRBJ2-1
V gene: TRBV11-3
clone size: .
D gene: TRBD2
CDR3 DNA: TGTGCCAGCAGCTGGACTAGTGGTGAGCAGTTCTTC
CDR3 protein: CASSWTSGEQFF

J gene: TRBJ1-4
V gene: TRBV30
clone size: .
D gene: .
CDR3 DNA: TGTGCCTGGACTCAGGGTAGGGGAACAACTAATGAAAAACTGTTTTTT
CDR3 protein: CAWTQGRGTTNEKLFF

J gene: TRBJ1-1
V gene: TRBV29-1
clone size: .
D gene: .
CDR3 DNA: TGCAGCGTTGGACAGATGTTGAACACTGAAGCTTTCTTT
CDR3 protein: CSVGQMLNTEAFF

J gene: TRBJ1-3
V gene: TRBV28
clone size: .
D gene: TRBD1
CDR3 DNA: TGTGCCAGCAGTTTAAGGACAGGGGGCGGCTCTGGAAACACCATATATTTT
CDR3 protein: CASSLRTGGGSGNTIYF

J gene: TRBJ2-7
V gene: TRBV7-8
clone size: .
D gene: TRBD1
CDR3 DNA: TGTGCCAGCAGCTTAGGACAGGGAGTCCCCTACGAGCAGTACTTC
CDR3 protein: CASSLGQGVPYEQYF

J gene: TRBJ2-7
V gene: TRBV5-4
clone size: few
D gene: .
CDR3 DNA: TGTGCCAGCAGCCGGGATGCGGGGCCGGGGGAGCAGTACTTC
CDR3 protein: CASSRDAGPGEQYF

J gene: TRBJ2-3
V gene: TRBV16
clone size: .
D gene: .
CDR3 DNA: TGTGCCAGCAGCCCCGTCGGAGATACGCAGTATTTT
CDR3 protein: CASSPVGDTQYF

J gene: TRBJ1-6
V gene: TRBV7-9
clone size: .
D gene: TRBD1
CDR3 DNA: TGTGCCAGCAGCCGCTCCGGGACCAGGGGGTCCCCCCTCCACTTT
CDR3 protein: CASSRSGTRGSPLHF

J gene: TRBJ2-2
V gene: TRBV9
clone size: .
D gene: TRBD2
CDR3 DNA: TGTGCCAGCAGCCCAAGCCGGGTAGCGGGGACGAACACCGGGGAGCTGTTTTTT
CDR3 protein: CASSPSRVAGTNTGELFF

J gene: TRBJ1-2
V gene: TRBV7-3
clone size: .
D gene: .
CDR3 DNA: TGTGCCAGCAGCTTAACGTTTTCCGGGGACCAGGGGGGCTACACCTTC
CDR3 protein: CASSLTFSGDQGGYTF

J gene: TRBJ2-1
V gene: TRBV11-3
clone size: .
D gene: TRBD2
CDR3 DNA: TGTGCCAGCTCCTTCGACAGCGGGAGCAATGAGCAGTTCTTC
CDR3 protein: CASSFDSGSNEQFF

J gene: TRBJ1-1
V gene: TRBV27
clone size: .
D gene: .
CDR3 DNA: TGTGCCAGCAGTTTCTCCCTCGGGGGGTCGAACACTGAAGCTTTCTTT
CDR3 protein: CASSFSLGGSNTEAFF

J gene: TRBJ2-2
V gene: TRBV24-1
clone size: .
D gene: .
CDR3 DNA: TGTGCCACCAGTGACCCCTCGGTCGGGGAGCTGTTTTTT
CDR3 protein: CATSDPSVGELFF

J gene: TRBJ2-7
V gene: TRBV20-1
clone size: .
D gene: TRBD1
CDR3 DNA: TGCAGTGCTAGTTCCGGGACAGATCGGTACGAGCAGTACTTC
CDR3 protein: CSASSGTDRYEQYF

J gene: TRBJ2-7
V gene: TRBV4-2
clone size: .
D gene: .
CDR3 DNA: TGTGCCAGCAGCTCCCCCAACGAGCAGTACTTC
CDR3 protein: CASSSPNEQYF

J gene: TRBJ1-2
V gene: TRBV6-2/TRBV6-3
clone size: .
D gene: .
CDR3 DNA: TGTGCCAGCAGTTTGCGTCAGGCCTATGGCTACACCTTC
CDR3 protein: CASSLRQAYGYTF

J gene: TRBJ1-2
V gene: TRBV20-1
clone size: .
D gene: .
CDR3 DNA: TGCAGTGCCGGAGCAGGGGCTGGCTACACCTTC
CDR3 protein: CSAGAGAGYTF

J gene: TRBJ2-7
V gene: TRBV4-1
clone size: .
D gene: TRBD2
CDR3 DNA: TGCGCCAGCAGCCAATTACTAGCGGCGACCTACGAGCAGTACTTC
CDR3 protein: CASSQLLAATYEQYF

J gene: TRBJ2-5
V gene: TRBV18
clone size: .
D gene: TRBD2
CDR3 DNA: TGTGCCAGCTCACCACAGAGGACTAGCTCAGGTTTGGCCCAAGAGACCCAGTACTTC
CDR3 protein: CASSPQRTSSGLAQETQYF

J gene: TRBJ1-5
V gene: TRBV4-3
clone size: .
D gene: .
CDR3 DNA: TGCGCCAGCAGCCAAGTAGTTTATGAAACTGGCAATCAGCCCCAGCATTTT
CDR3 protein: CASSQVVYETGNQPQHF

J gene: TRBJ1-5
V gene: TRBV5-1
clone size: .
D gene: TRBD1
CDR3 DNA: TGCGCCAGCAGCCGGGGGACAGATAGCAATCAGCCCCAGCATTTT
CDR3 protein: CASSRGTDSNQPQHF

J gene: TRBJ1-2
V gene: TRBV27
clone size: .
D gene: .
CDR3 DNA: TGTGCCAGCAGACCTACGACAGGAGCCAACTATGGCTACACCTTC
CDR3 protein: CASRPTTGANYGYTF

J gene: TRBJ1-2
V gene: TRBV10-3
clone size: .
D gene: TRBD1
CDR3 DNA: TGTGCCATCAGAGGGGACAGGGGGCTCGATGGCTACACCTTC
CDR3 protein: CAIRGDRGLDGYTF

J gene: TRBJ1-5
V gene: TRBV5-6
clone size: .
D gene: .
CDR3 DNA: TGTGCCAGCAGCTTTCTCTCGGCAGGCTATCAGCCCCAGCATTTT
CDR3 protein: CASSFLSAGYQPQHF

J gene: TRBJ2-1
V gene: TRBV18
clone size: .
D gene: TRBD2
CDR3 DNA: TGTGCCAGCTCACCACCGTTCGAACTAGCGGGATCAAATGAGCAGTTCTTC
CDR3 protein: CASSPPFELAGSNEQFF

J gene: TRBJ2-1
V gene: TRBV14
clone size: .
D gene: .
CDR3 DNA: TGTGCCAGCAGCCAAGCGTCAGATTACAATGAGCAGTTCTTC
CDR3 protein: CASSQASDYNEQFF

J gene: TRBJ1-1
V gene: TRBV7-9
clone size: few
D gene: TRBD1
CDR3 DNA: TGTGCCAGCAGCTTAGATGCACAGGGGGGCACTGAAGCTTTCTTT
CDR3 protein: CASSLDAQGGTEAFF

J gene: TRBJ2-3
V gene: TRBV5-1
clone size: .
D gene: .
CDR3 DNA: TGCGCCAGCAGCCCCGGGACTGGCACAGATACGCAGTATTTT
CDR3 protein: CASSPGTGTDTQYF

J gene: TRBJ2-2
V gene: TRBV12-3/TRBV12-4
clone size: .
D gene: .
CDR3 DNA: TGTGCCAGCAGTTTTGTGCGGAGCGGGGAGCTGTTTTTT
CDR3 protein: CASSFVRSGELFF

J gene: TRBJ2-5
V gene: TRBV3-1/TRBV3-2
clone size: .
D gene: .
CDR3 DNA: TGTGCCAGCAGCCGAGCTTTTCAAGAGACCCAGTACTTC
CDR3 protein: CASSRAFQETQYF